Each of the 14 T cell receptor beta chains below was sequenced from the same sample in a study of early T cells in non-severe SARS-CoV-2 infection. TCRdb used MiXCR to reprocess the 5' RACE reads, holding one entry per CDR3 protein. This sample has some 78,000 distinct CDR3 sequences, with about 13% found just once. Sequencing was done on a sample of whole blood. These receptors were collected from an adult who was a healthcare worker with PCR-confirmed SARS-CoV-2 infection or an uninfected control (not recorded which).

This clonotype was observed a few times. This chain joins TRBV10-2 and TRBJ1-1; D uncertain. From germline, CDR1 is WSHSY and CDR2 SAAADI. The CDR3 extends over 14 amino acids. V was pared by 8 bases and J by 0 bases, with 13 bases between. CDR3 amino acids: CASAFPTVNTEAFF. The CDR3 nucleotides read TGCGCCAGCGCTTTCCCCACAGTGAACACTGAAGCTTTCTTT.

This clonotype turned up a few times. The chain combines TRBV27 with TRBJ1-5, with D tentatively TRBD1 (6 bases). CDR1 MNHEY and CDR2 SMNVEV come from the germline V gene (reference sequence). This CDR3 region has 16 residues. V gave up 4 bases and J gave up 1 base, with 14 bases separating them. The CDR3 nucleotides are TGTGCCAGCAGTTCCCACAGGGCCCAAAGCAATCAGCCCCAGCATTTT. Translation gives CASSSHRAQSNQPQHF.

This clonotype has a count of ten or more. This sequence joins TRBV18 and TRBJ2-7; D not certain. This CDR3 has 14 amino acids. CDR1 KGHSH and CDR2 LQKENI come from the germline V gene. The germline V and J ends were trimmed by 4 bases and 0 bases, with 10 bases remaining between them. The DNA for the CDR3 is TGTGCCAGCTCACGGGCCGCAAGCTCCTACGAGCAGTACTTC. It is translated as CASSRAASSYEQYF. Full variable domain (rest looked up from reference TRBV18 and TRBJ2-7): NAGVMQNPRHLVRRRGQEARLRCSPMKGHSHVYWYRQLPEEGLKFMVYLQKENIIDESGMPKERFSAEFPKEGPSILRIQQVVRGDSAAYFCASSRAASSYEQYFGPGTRLTVT.

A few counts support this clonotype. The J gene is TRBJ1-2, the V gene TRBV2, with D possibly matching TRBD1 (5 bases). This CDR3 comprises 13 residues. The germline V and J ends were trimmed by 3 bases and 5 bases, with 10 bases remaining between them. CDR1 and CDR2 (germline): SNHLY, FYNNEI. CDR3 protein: CASSDSREYGYTF. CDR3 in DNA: TGTGCCAGCAGTGATTCCAGGGAATATGGCTACACCTTC.

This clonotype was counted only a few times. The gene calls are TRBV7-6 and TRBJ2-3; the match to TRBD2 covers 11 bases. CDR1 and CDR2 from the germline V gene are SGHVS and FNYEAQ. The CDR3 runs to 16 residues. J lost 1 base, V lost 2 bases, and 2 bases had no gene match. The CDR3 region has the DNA TGTGCCAGCAGCTTACCGGGACTAGCGGGCACAGATACGCAGTATTTT. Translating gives CASSLPGLAGTDTQYF.

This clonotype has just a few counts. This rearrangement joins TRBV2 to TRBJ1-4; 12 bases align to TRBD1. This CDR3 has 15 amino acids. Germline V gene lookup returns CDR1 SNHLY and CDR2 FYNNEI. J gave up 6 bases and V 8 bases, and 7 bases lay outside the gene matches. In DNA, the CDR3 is TGTGCCAGCGGGGACAGGGGGCGAGAGTATGAAAAACTGTTTTTT. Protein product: CASGDRGREYEKLFF.

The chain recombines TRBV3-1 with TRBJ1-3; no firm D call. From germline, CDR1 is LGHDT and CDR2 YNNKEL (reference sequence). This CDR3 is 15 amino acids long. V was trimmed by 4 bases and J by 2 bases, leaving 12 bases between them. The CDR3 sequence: CASSLSRQTGNTIYF. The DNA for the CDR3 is TGTGCCAGCAGCCTGAGCCGGCAGACTGGAAACACCATATATTTT.

The CDR3 coding sequence is TGTGCCAGCAGCTTTAATAATTCACCCCTCCACTTT. Residues: CASSFNNSPLHF. V is TRBV7-2 and J is TRBJ1-6; unclear D gene. Germline V lookup: CDR1 SGHTA, CDR2 FQGNSA. CDR3 length: 12 amino acids. Trimming stripped 3 bases from V and 5 bases from J, with 2 bases between.

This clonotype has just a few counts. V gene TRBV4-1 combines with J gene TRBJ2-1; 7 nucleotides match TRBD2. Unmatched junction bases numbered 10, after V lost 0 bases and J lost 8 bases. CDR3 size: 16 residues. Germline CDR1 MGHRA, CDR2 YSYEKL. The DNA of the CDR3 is TGCGCCAGCAGCCAAGATTGGCGCGGGAGTCTCTATGAGCAGTTCTTC. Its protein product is CASSQDWRGSLYEQFF.

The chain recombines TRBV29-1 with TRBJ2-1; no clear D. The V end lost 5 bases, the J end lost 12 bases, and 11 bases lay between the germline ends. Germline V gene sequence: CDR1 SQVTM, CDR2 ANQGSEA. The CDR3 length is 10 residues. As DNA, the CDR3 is TGCAGCGTTCAACAAATCTGGCAGTTCTTC. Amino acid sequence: CSVQQIWQFF.

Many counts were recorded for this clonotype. CDR3 in amino acids: CASSRQVDEQFF. CDR3 nucleotide sequence: TGCGCCAGCAGCCGACAGGTTGATGAGCAGTTCTTC. V and J are TRBV5-1 and TRBJ2-1, with D possibly TRBD1 on 6 matching bases. V was shortened by 4 bases and J by 8 bases, with 10 bases between the two germline ends. Germline assignment: CDR1 SGHRS and CDR2 YFSETQ. This CDR3 comprises 12 residues.

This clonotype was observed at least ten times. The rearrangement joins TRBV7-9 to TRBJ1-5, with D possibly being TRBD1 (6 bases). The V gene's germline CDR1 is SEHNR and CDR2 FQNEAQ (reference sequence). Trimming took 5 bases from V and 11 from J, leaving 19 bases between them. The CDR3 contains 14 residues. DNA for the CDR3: TGTGCCAGCAGCCTAGACAGGACCCGAGGGGCCCAGCATTTT. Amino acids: CASSLDRTRGAQHF.

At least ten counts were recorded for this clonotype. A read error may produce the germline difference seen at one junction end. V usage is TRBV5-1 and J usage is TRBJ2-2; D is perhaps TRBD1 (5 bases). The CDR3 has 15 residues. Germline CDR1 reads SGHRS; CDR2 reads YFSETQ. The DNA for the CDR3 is TGCGCCAGCAGGTTGGAGTTAGGGGCGAACGGGGAGCTGTTTTTT. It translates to CASRLELGANGELFF.

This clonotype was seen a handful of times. The CDR3 sequence: CASSSGPSYEQYF. As DNA, the CDR3 is TGTGCCAGCAGCTCAGGGCCTTCCTACGAGCAGTACTTC. The chain recombines TRBV5-6 with TRBJ2-7; weak D call: TRBD1 (5 bases). Germline V gives CDR1 SGHDT, CDR2 YYEEEE. CDR3 length equals 13 residues. Deletions cut 3 bases from V and 1 base from J, with 8 bases between.